The 29 T cell receptor beta chains presented below share a single source sample, sequenced in a study of blood T cell repertoires in COVID-19. The data were produced by immunoSEQ multiplex PCR, yet TCRdb's version contains in-frame clones alone and is incomplete. The sample yields around 300,000 clones, roughly 88% seen once. Sequenced sample: PBMCs or T cells enriched from blood (not recorded which). The receptors were sampled from a man under 40 who had recovered from COVID-19.

V is TRBV25-1 and J is TRBJ1-2; maybe TRBD1 (5 bases). The CDR3 totals 14 residues. Trimming shortened V by 1 base and J by 3 bases, and 9 bases separated the two germline ends. Germline values: CDR1 MGHDK, CDR2 SYGVNS. The CDR3 spells CASSEWTSDYGYTF. As DNA, the CDR3 is TGTGCCAGCAGTGAATGGACATCAGACTATGGCTACACCTTC.

The chain couples TRBV27 to TRBJ2-7, with a possible D match to TRBD1 (6 bases). Germline CDR1 reads MNHEY; CDR2 reads SMNVEV (reference sequence). This CDR3 region has 13 residues. The V and J ends lost 0 bases and 12 bases respectively, with 15 bases between them. The CDR3 protein is CASSLSRGSPGYF. For the CDR3, the DNA is TGTGCCAGCAGTTTATCGAGGGGGTCCCCCGGGTACTTC.

The V and J genes are TRBV19 and TRBJ1-2; TRBD1 matches at 7 bases. With V trimmed by 6 bases and J by 2 bases, 3 bases remained unmatched. CDR1 is LNHDA, CDR2 SQIVND, per germline (reference sequence). The CDR3 extends over 13 amino acids. The CDR3 is CASRMTGNYGYTF. The DNA for the CDR3 is TGTGCCAGTAGGATGACAGGGAACTATGGCTACACCTTC.

The J gene is TRBJ1-3, the V gene TRBV21-1; the table assigns TRBD1, which was not confirmed against the DNA. TRBV21-1 is flagged as a pseudogene. This CDR3 spans 14 amino acids. The CDR3 sequence is CASSTPDRGNTIYF. CDR3 nucleotide sequence: TGTGCCAGCAGCACACCCGACAGGGGAAACACCATATATTTT.

The chain carries TRBV5-1 and TRBJ2-5; D perhaps matches TRBD2 (6 bases). CDR1 and CDR2 from the germline V gene are SGHRS and YFSETQ. The CDR3 sequence is 14 residues long. V was shortened by 3 bases and J by 0 bases, with 9 bases between the two germline ends. CDR3 sequence reads: CASSSGEHQETQYF. The CDR3 DNA reads as TGCGCCAGCAGCTCGGGGGAGCACCAAGAGACCCAGTACTTC.

The rearrangement joins TRBV18 to TRBJ1-2; D is ambiguous. The V gene lost 2 bases and the J gene lost 4 bases, with 17 bases spanning the gap. The CDR3 contains 16 residues. The V gene's germline CDR1 is KGHSH and CDR2 LQKENI. The CDR3 region is CASSPLPATATYGYTF. CDR3 sequence (DNA): TGTGCCAGCTCACCATTGCCTGCCACAGCCACCTATGGCTACACCTTC.

The J gene is TRBJ2-3, the V gene TRBV5-4; possibly TRBD2 for D (6 bases). The CDR3 is 15 amino acids. The germline CDR1 and CDR2 sequences are SGHNT and YYREEE (reference sequence). V lost 4 bases to trimming and J lost 1 base, with 13 bases between them. Here the CDR3 DNA reads TGTGCCAGCAGCCTCGGGACTCCGGGCACAGATACGCAGTATTTT. It is translated as CASSLGTPGTDTQYF.

This chain links TRBV28 with TRBJ1-1; D is uncertain. Trimming pared 5 bases from V and 2 bases from J, leaving 9 bases between. CDR1 MDHEN and CDR2 SYDVKM come from the germline V gene. This CDR3 is built from 13 residues. The CDR3 DNA is TGTGCCAGCAGTCCCTGGACTAACACTGAAGCTTTCTTT. Translation: CASSPWTNTEAFF.

The V gene is TRBV7-2, the J gene TRBJ1-1; D is uncertain. The CDR3 length is 14 residues. Between the trimmed V and J ends, which lost 5 bases and 0 bases, there was a span of 10 bases. The germline CDR1 and CDR2 sequences are SGHTA and FQGNSA. The CDR3 reads CASSPQRVNTEAFF. For the CDR3, the DNA is TGTGCCAGCAGCCCACAGAGGGTGAACACTGAAGCTTTCTTT.

V is TRBV4-1 and J is TRBJ2-4; TRBD1 matches at 10 bases. The trim removed 0 bases at V and 9 bases at J, leaving 8 bases unmatched. There are 16 residues in the CDR3. Germline CDR1 MGHRA, CDR2 YSYEKL. CDR3 residues: CASSQDPGQGYVIQYF. The CDR3 DNA reads TGCGCCAGCAGCCAAGACCCGGGACAGGGGTACGTCATTCAGTACTTC.

The rearrangement links TRBV27 to TRBJ2-5; TRBD1 agrees at 7 bases. J lost 1 base, V lost 4 bases, and 3 bases had no gene match. Germline V CDR1 and CDR2: MNHEY, SMNVEV (reference sequence). The CDR3 contains 14 residues. CDR3 DNA sequence: TGTGCCAGCAGTTCCCGGGACAGCCAAGAGACCCAGTACTTC. It encodes CASSSRDSQETQYF.

A single count supports this clone. The J gene is TRBJ2-1, the V gene TRBV9; 9 bases fit TRBD2. The CDR3 runs to 15 residues. Per germline, CDR1 SGDLS and CDR2 YYNGEE. Trimming at V came to 2 bases and at J to 8 bases, leaving 8 bases not matched to a gene. The CDR3 DNA sequence: TGTGCCAGCAGCGTTGCGGGCGGGGGGGCCTATGAGCAGTTCTTC. Encoded protein: CASSVAGGGAYEQFF.

V and J are TRBV5-1 and TRBJ2-2, with a weak D call TRBD2 (5 bases). The CDR3 has 13 residues. V lost 5 bases to trimming and J lost 5 bases, with 10 bases between them. Germline loops: CDR1 SGHRS, CDR2 YFSETQ. The CDR3 coding sequence is TGCGCCAGCAGTCTAGAGGGTACCGGGGAGCTGTTTTTT. Its protein product is CASSLEGTGELFF.

This clone was counted many times. The chain links TRBV14 to TRBJ2-2, with 8 positions matching TRBD1. CDR1 is SGHDN and CDR2 is FVKESK in the germline V gene. The CDR3 covers 16 residues. V lost 6 bases, J lost 1 base, and 7 bases stayed unmatched. CDR3 DNA: TGTGCCAGCAGACCCAACAGGGGGAGGAACACCGGGGAGCTGTTTTTT. It codes for CASRPNRGRNTGELFF. The full variable domain, in which reference TRBV14 and TRBJ2-2 provide the parts outside the CDR3, is EAGVTQFPSHSVIEKGQTVTLRCDPISGHDNLYWYRRVMGKEIKFLLHFVKESKQDESGMPNNRFLAERTGGTYSTLKVQPAELEDSGVYFCASRPNRGRNTGELFFGEGSRLTVL.

The chain carries TRBV9 and TRBJ1-3, with 7 bases lining up with TRBD1. Germline CDR1 reads SGDLS; CDR2 reads YYNGEE. The V gene end was trimmed by 3 bases and the J gene end by 2 bases; junction bases not matched to a gene: 8. The CDR3 loop spans 16 amino acids. The CDR3 nucleotides are TGTGCCAGCAGCGCCGCTATGCAGGGGGCTGGAAACACCATATATTTT. Encoded protein: CASSAAMQGAGNTIYF.

The chain links TRBV10-3 to TRBJ2-1, with 9 bases aligning to TRBD1. CDR3 length: 15 amino acids. J lost 9 bases, V lost 0 bases, and 6 bases had no gene match. The V gene's germline CDR1 is ENHRY and CDR2 SYGVKD. As DNA, the CDR3 is TGTGCCATCAGTGAGTCGCCTACAGGGGGCGTTGAGCAGTTCTTC. This translates into CAISESPTGGVEQFF.

The chain recombines TRBV7-3 with TRBJ2-5; 10 nucleotides agree with TRBD1. Germline V gene sequence: CDR1 SGHTA, CDR2 FQGTGA. Germline trimming cut 2 bases from V and 7 bases from J; bases unmatched to any gene: 1. The CDR3 extends over 13 amino acids. The DNA of the CDR3 is TGTGCCAGCAGCTTAGGGACAGGGGTGACCCAGTACTTC. As protein: CASSLGTGVTQYF.

The chain recombines TRBV5-4 with TRBJ2-5; possible D gene TRBD2, 7 bases. V lost 5 bases and J lost 1, with 24 bases in between. There are 18 residues in the CDR3. Germline CDR1 SGHNT, CDR2 YYREEE (reference sequence). CDR3 sequence: CASSHGGASGFLQETQYF. CDR3 DNA: TGTGCCAGCAGTCATGGGGGGGCTAGCGGATTCCTCCAAGAGACCCAGTACTTC. Based on the CDR3 plus reference TRBV5-4 and TRBJ2-5, the full variable domain is ETGVTQSPTHLIKTRGQQVTLRCSSQSGHNTVSWYQQALGQGPQFIFQYYREEENGRGNFPPRFSGLQFPNYSSELNVNALELDDSALYLCASSHGGASGFLQETQYFGPGTRLLVL.

V is TRBV5-1 and J is TRBJ1-2; tentatively, D is TRBD1 (6 bases). Trimming took off 0 bases at V and 5 bases at J, with 11 bases between the two ends. The CDR3 loop spans 14 amino acids. Germline V gene sequence: CDR1 SGHRS, CDR2 YFSETQ. The CDR3 loop reads CASSLAPGAYGYTF. Here the CDR3 DNA reads TGCGCCAGCAGCTTGGCCCCAGGGGCATATGGCTACACCTTC.

A single count supports this clone. CDR3 nucleotides: TGTGCCAGCAGCTTGACAGGGGTAGGGTATAATTCACCCCTCCACTTT. It is translated as CASSLTGVGYNSPLHF. The rearrangement joins TRBV28 to TRBJ1-6, with 8 bases that match TRBD1. This CDR3 spans 16 amino acids. The ends lost 6 bases at V and 4 bases at J; junction bases unmatched: 8. Germline CDR1 MDHEN, CDR2 SYDVKM.

V and J are TRBV5-6 and TRBJ1-2; a weak D match, TRBD1 (5 bases). Germline CDR1 reads SGHDT; CDR2 reads YYEEEE. V was trimmed by 4 bases and J by 8 bases, leaving 9 bases between them. This CDR3 has 11 residues. The CDR3 DNA reads TGTGCCAGCAGCGGTGGGGCGGGCTACACCTTC. This encodes CASSGGAGYTF.

The chain uses TRBV7-3 and TRBJ1-1; maybe TRBD1 (6 bases). The germline V gene encodes CDR1 SGHTA and CDR2 FQGTGA. Deletions cut 5 bases from V and 6 bases from J, with 13 bases between. The CDR3 consists of 13 residues. The CDR3 bases are TGTGCCAGCAGCCCGACAGGCAAAGCTGAAGCTTTCTTT. This encodes CASSPTGKAEAFF.

This chain joins TRBV10-3 and TRBJ2-7; D gene uncertain. CDR1 ENHRY and CDR2 SYGVKD come from the germline V gene. V was clipped by 3 bases and J by 4 bases, with 4 bases between them. The CDR3 contains 11 residues. The CDR3 DNA reads as TGTGCCATCAGTGACAGGTACGAGCAGTACTTC. Protein product: CAISDRYEQYF.

V and J are TRBV5-6 and TRBJ2-7; 12 bases are shared with TRBD1. Unmatched junction bases numbered 5, after V lost 4 bases and J lost 9 bases. Germline CDR1 is SGHDT and CDR2 is YYEEEE. CDR3 size: 13 residues. The CDR3 loop is CASSAGTGGGQYF. For the CDR3, the DNA is TGTGCCAGCAGCGCCGGGACAGGGGGCGGGCAGTACTTC. The entire variable domain, with the rest obtained from reference TRBV5-6 and TRBJ2-7, is as follows: DAGVTQSPTHLIKTRGQQVTLRCSPKSGHDTVSWYQQALGQGPQFIFQYYEEEERQRGNFPDRFSGHQFPNYSSELNVNALLLGDSALYLCASSAGTGGGQYFGPGTRLTVT.

The CDR3 here is CASSAQYEQYF. CDR3 coding DNA: TGTGCCAGCAGCGCCCAGTACGAGCAGTACTTC. This chain connects TRBV7-9 to TRBJ2-7, with D unresolved. The CDR3 runs 11 residues. Trimming pared 5 bases from V and 4 bases from J, leaving 6 bases between. In germline, CDR1 is SEHNR, CDR2 FQNEAQ (reference sequence).

The chain joins TRBV6-5 to TRBJ1-2, with a possible D match to TRBD1 (5 bases). CDR1 and CDR2 from the germline V gene are MNHEY and SVGAGI. V was clipped by 2 bases and J by 6 bases, with 13 bases between them. CDR3 length equals 14 residues. The CDR3 sequence is CASSYEPGIDGYTF. DNA of the CDR3: TGTGCCAGCAGTTACGAGCCAGGGATAGATGGCTACACCTTC.

The V and J genes are TRBV2 and TRBJ1-5; a weak D match, TRBD1 (5 bases). This CDR3 is built from 15 residues. Germline CDR1 is SNHLY and CDR2 is FYNNEI. Trimming removed 8 bases from V and 0 bases from J, with 14 bases in between. CDR3: CASSQQGSSNQPQHF. The CDR3 DNA is TGTGCCAGCTCCCAGCAGGGTTCTAGCAATCAGCCCCAGCATTTT.

The chain is built from TRBV7-6 and TRBJ2-7; 8 nucleotides align to TRBD1. CDR1 SGHVS and CDR2 FNYEAQ come from the germline V gene. V lost 5 bases, J lost 3 bases, and 12 bases stayed unmatched. This CDR3 has 16 residues. The DNA of the CDR3 is TGTGCCAGCAGCGCCAATTCCGGGACAGGTCTCTACGAGCAGTACTTC. It specifies CASSANSGTGLYEQYF. Looking up the rest from reference TRBV7-6 and TRBJ2-7 gives the full variable domain: GAGVSQSPRYKVTKRGQDVALRCDPISGHVSLYWYRQALGQGPEFLTYFNYEAQQDKSGLPNDRFSAERPEGSISTLTIQRTEQRDSAMYRCASSANSGTGLYEQYFGPGTRLTVT.

The rearrangement links TRBV6-5 to TRBJ1-2; TRBD1 matches at 7 bases. The CDR3 spans 13 residues. The V gene's germline CDR1 is MNHEY and CDR2 SVGAGI. V lost 9 bases and J lost 4; bases outside the gene matches: 8. DNA of the CDR3: TGTGCCAGTATCGACAGGGAGCCCTATGGCTACACCTTC. Residues: CASIDREPYGYTF.